Reported below is one TCR beta chain. This entry belongs to a study of blood T cell repertoires in COVID-19. The wider study: The United States, Italy and Spain were the sources of the acute and convalescent COVID-19 samples.

Per the original methods: For nucleated cells, counts were estimated from reference gene primer amplification. The repertoire was sequenced with immunoSEQ multiplex PCR; TCRdb's copy has only in-frame clones and lacks some. D and trimming come from the DNA, and the V and J calls and clone size come from that table. This sample yields over 90,000 clones, of which approximately 84% are seen a single time; about 10% belongs to the top ten. The germline V gene encodes CDR1 MDHEN and CDR2 SYDVKM. V was pared by 5 bases and J by 6 bases, with 14 bases between. The CDR3 length is 14 residues. This receptor was obtained from a man aged 40-49 years with active or convalescent COVID-19. V gene TRBV28 combines with J gene TRBJ2-4; maybe TRBD2 (6 bases). The specimen was peripheral blood. CDR3 in DNA: TGTGCCAGCAGTCCCGGGGTGGGGGGAAACATTCAGTACTTC. Translation: CASSPGVGGNIQYF.